This T cell receptor beta chain was sequenced for a study of blood T cells in healthy people across ages. Findings and caveats of the study: Any changes in expanded clonotypes were possibly confounded, as donor CMV status remained unknown. The unsorted PBMCs prevented any conclusive comparison of naive versus antigen-experienced cells.

Worth noting for this clonotype: No antigen is known for it.

Healthy individuals of Caucasian origin from Russia, aged roughly 6 to 90, served as donors. The authors ran a second PCR of about 6 to 11 cycles using a sample-barcoded 5' primer and a J-beta primer mix. In TCRdb, the 5' RACE reads were re-called with MiXCR into one record per CDR3 protein. This table has roughly 800,000 distinct CDR3 sequences, roughly 50% appearing once. Material for sequencing was blood. This TCR derives from a man aged 25-45 years in good health.

CDR3 amino acids: CASSPLAGVENEQYF. The DNA for the CDR3 is TGCGCCAGCAGCCCCCTTGCGGGAGTGGAAAACGAGCAGTACTTC. J is TRBJ2-4 and V is TRBV5-1; 7 nucleotides agree with TRBD2. The J call is doubtful: the DNA matches TRBJ2-7 better. The CDR3 totals 15 residues. Germline V gene data show CDR1 as SGHRS and CDR2 as YFSETQ.